Below are 30 T cell receptor beta chains sequenced from a single sample in a study of identical twins. TCRdb reprocessed the 5' RACE reads via MiXCR and lists one record per CDR3 protein. This table holds under 800,000 distinct CDR3 sequences, roughly 20% found once. The same data also contributed to another study, on T cells expressing NK-cell markers.

The specimen was PBMCs. These receptors all come from a woman aged 18-29 years in good health.

This chain uses TRBV18 with TRBJ2-4; no clear D. Germline V CDR1 and CDR2: KGHSH, LQKENI. V lost 3 bases and J 7 bases, leaving 16 bases between the germline ends. There are 15 residues in the CDR3. The CDR3 DNA is TGTGCCAGCTCACCGCCAGCTCGGGCCCCTAACATTCAGTACTTC. This sequence encodes CASSPPARAPNIQYF.

The chain has TRBV7-6 and TRBJ2-2, with a tentative D call TRBD1 (6 bases). Germline lookup yields CDR1 SGHVS and CDR2 FNYEAQ. This CDR3 has 15 residues. The germline V and J ends were trimmed by 1 base and 5 bases, with 11 bases remaining between them. As DNA, the CDR3 is TGTGCCAGCAGCTTAGAGGGGGTGAGGACCGGGGAGCTGTTTTTT. As protein: CASSLEGVRTGELFF.

There are a few counts of this clonotype. The chain recombines TRBV9 with TRBJ2-1; D may match TRBD1 or TRBD2 (5 bases each). Germline V gene sequence: CDR1 SGDLS, CDR2 YYNGEE. V was trimmed by 7 bases and J by 8 bases, leaving 10 bases between them. CDR3 length: 11 residues. This CDR3 is CASGGRHEQFF. Here the CDR3 DNA reads TGTGCCAGCGGGGGTCGGCATGAGCAGTTCTTC.

At least ten counts were recorded for this clonotype. The V call is TRBV12-3 or TRBV12-4, the J call TRBJ2-7, with a weak D call TRBD2 (6 bases). Trimming cost V 2 bases and J 4 bases, with 12 bases left between them. The CDR3 consists of 14 residues. The CDR3 loop is CASSLTGEGYEQYF. The CDR3 region has the DNA TGTGCCAGCAGTTTAACGGGAGAAGGGTACGAGCAGTACTTC.

The chain uses TRBV20-1 and TRBJ2-7, with TRBD2 matching over 10 bases. The J segment lost 7 bases and the V segment lost 5 bases, leaving 17 bases of the junction unmatched. The CDR3 contains 16 residues. Per germline, CDR1 DFQATT and CDR2 SNEGSKA (reference sequence). CDR3 nucleotides: TGCAGTGCTGTCCCGCCGGGGAGAGCGGGGGGGCATGAGCAGTACTTC. Residues: CSAVPPGRAGGHEQYF.

This rearrangement joins TRBV27 to TRBJ1-1; D may be TRBD1 (5 bases). V was shortened by 6 bases and J by 6 bases, with 11 bases between the two germline ends. The CDR3 length is 12 residues. Germline V gene data show CDR1 as MNHEY and CDR2 as SMNVEV (reference sequence). CDR3 in amino acids: CASSARDSEAFF. The CDR3 region has the DNA TGTGCCAGCAGCGCCAGGGACTCTGAAGCTTTCTTT.

Many counts were recorded for this clonotype. The chain recombines TRBV15 with TRBJ1-2; TRBD1 agrees at 7 bases. The CDR3 spans 14 residues. The V segment lost 0 bases and the J segment 7 bases; nucleotides outside the gene matches: 5. Germline V lookup: CDR1 LNHNV, CDR2 YYDKDF (reference sequence). In DNA form, the CDR3 reads TGTGCCACCAGCAGAGAAGCAGGGGGAGGTGGCTACACCTTC. Amino acids: CATSREAGGGGYTF.

This clonotype was detected ten times or more. The chain links TRBV12-3 or TRBV12-4 to TRBJ1-2, with D tentatively TRBD1 (5 bases). The length of the CDR3 is 14 residues. V was pared by 2 bases and J by 7 bases, with 14 bases between. For the CDR3, the DNA is TGTGCCAGCAGTTTAAGATCACTCGGGGGTGGCTACACCTTC. This codes for CASSLRSLGGGYTF.

This clonotype was counted between two and nine times. V usage is TRBV2 and J usage is TRBJ2-1; no firm D call. The CDR3 is 15 amino acids. Germline CDR1 SNHLY, CDR2 FYNNEI. Trimming pared 7 bases from V and 0 bases from J, leaving 13 bases between. The CDR3 region is CASTPMAVSYNEQFF. The CDR3 nucleotides are TGTGCCAGCACCCCCATGGCTGTCTCCTACAATGAGCAGTTCTTC.

This clonotype has only a few counts. V gene TRBV5-6 combines with J gene TRBJ2-7, with TRBD1 matching over 7 bases. The CDR3 is 16 residues long. V lost 1 base to trimming and J lost 2 bases; unmatched junction nucleotides: 9. The V gene's germline CDR1 is SGHDT and CDR2 YYEEEE. The DNA of the CDR3 is TGTGCCAGCAGCTTGATGAGGGGGACAGCCCCCTACGAGCAGTACTTC. It specifies CASSLMRGTAPYEQYF. Combining the CDR3 with reference TRBV5-6 and TRBJ2-7 gives the whole variable domain DAGVTQSPTHLIKTRGQQVTLRCSPKSGHDTVSWYQQALGQGPQFIFQYYEEEERQRGNFPDRFSGHQFPNYSSELNVNALLLGDSALYLCASSLMRGTAPYEQYFGPGTRLTVT.

The chain combines TRBV6-2 or TRBV6-3 with TRBJ2-7, with 11 nucleotides matching TRBD2. Trimming cost V 6 bases and J 3 bases; bases outside gene matches: 4. The CDR3 sequence is 14 residues long. Looked up from germline, CDR1 is MNHEY and CDR2 is SVGEGT. DNA of the CDR3: TGTGCCAGCAGAAGACTAGCGGGGTACTACGAGCAGTACTTC. Its protein product is CASRRLAGYYEQYF.

The rearrangement joins TRBV4-3 to TRBJ1-4; a weak D match, TRBD1 (5 bases). The V gene lost 4 bases and the J gene lost 6 bases, with 21 bases spanning the gap. Per the germline V gene, CDR1 is LGHNA and CDR2 is YSLEER. The CDR3 has 17 amino acids. CDR3 residues: CASSPTPPGARDEKLFF. CDR3 DNA sequence: TGCGCCAGCAGCCCAACACCCCCCGGGGCCAGAGATGAAAAACTGTTTTTT.

This clonotype showed up many times. The chain carries TRBV7-6 and TRBJ2-1; D may correspond to TRBD1 or TRBD2 (5 bases each). Looked up from germline, CDR1 is SGHVS and CDR2 is FNYEAQ. This CDR3 comprises 15 residues. Trimming cost V 5 bases and J 0 bases, with 11 bases left between them. In DNA, the CDR3 is TGTGCCAGCAGCCCCTTGGGGACCTCCTACAATGAGCAGTTCTTC. This codes for CASSPLGTSYNEQFF.

The chain is built from TRBV29-1 and TRBJ2-1; the match to TRBD2 covers 11 bases. Germline V gene sequence: CDR1 SQVTM, CDR2 ANQGSEA. This CDR3 has 17 amino acids. J was trimmed by 3 bases and V by 3 bases; bases with no gene match: 10. This CDR3 reads CSVEVGLADLGYNEQFF. In DNA, the CDR3 is TGCAGCGTTGAGGTGGGACTAGCGGACTTGGGCTACAATGAGCAGTTCTTC.

This clonotype was detected ten times or more. This chain connects TRBV12-3 or TRBV12-4 to TRBJ2-1, with 7 bases identical to TRBD2. V shed 8 bases and J 9 bases; nucleotides not matched to a gene: 1. The CDR3 has 10 residues. CDR3 DNA: TGTGCCAGCGGGAGGGGTGAGCAGTTCTTC. It translates to CASGRGEQFF.

The V call is TRBV20-1, the J call TRBJ2-7, with 10 nucleotides matching TRBD2. Losses at the gene ends were 0 bases for V and 3 bases for J; bases not matched to a gene: 5. CDR3 length: 15 amino acids. The germline CDR1 and CDR2 sequences are DFQATT and SNEGSKA (reference sequence). CDR3 residues: CSARETSGVLYEQYF. DNA of the CDR3: TGCAGTGCTAGAGAAACTAGCGGGGTACTCTACGAGCAGTACTTC.

This clonotype was counted between two and nine times. The chain has TRBV4-3 and TRBJ2-7, with 9 bases identical to TRBD2. V was clipped by 4 bases and J by 1 base; unmatched bases: 11. CDR1 is LGHNA and CDR2 is YSLEER in the germline V gene. This CDR3 region has 17 residues. CDR3 DNA sequence: TGCGCCAGCAGCCGAGATACCGGGACTAGCCAATCCTACGAGCAGTACTTC. It translates to CASSRDTGTSQSYEQYF.

The chain is built from TRBV10-1 and TRBJ2-1; D unresolved. The ends were cut back, 7 bases at V and 9 bases at J, with 7 bases in the middle. The CDR3 totals 10 residues. CDR1 and CDR2 (germline): WNHNN, SYGVQD (reference sequence). The CDR3 region has the DNA TGCGCCAGCAAAGACTGTGAGCAGTTCTTC. It is translated as CASKDCEQFF.

This clonotype was counted at least ten times. The chain employs TRBV20-1 and TRBJ1-5; unclear D gene. V gave up 0 bases and J gave up 7 bases, with 13 bases separating them. This CDR3 has 14 amino acids. Germline CDR1 and CDR2: DFQATT and SNEGSKA (reference sequence). The CDR3 sequence: CSARDSTRQQPQHF. CDR3 in DNA: TGCAGTGCTAGAGATTCCACGAGACAACAGCCCCAGCATTTT.

The chain is built from TRBV20-1 and TRBJ1-4; the match to TRBD1 covers 7 bases. The J segment lost 7 bases and the V segment lost 2 bases, leaving 10 bases of the junction unmatched. CDR1 is DFQATT, CDR2 SNEGSKA, per germline (reference sequence). The CDR3 runs 15 residues. CDR3 coding DNA: TGCAGTGCTAGACCTGACAGGGCCGGCGTTGAAAAACTGTTTTTT. Encoded protein: CSARPDRAGVEKLFF.

V usage is TRBV24-1 and J usage is TRBJ2-3, with D possibly TRBD2 on 5 matching bases. The CDR3 is made up of 17 amino acids. From germline, CDR1 is KGHDR and CDR2 SFDVKD. V shed 3 bases and J shed 5 bases, with 20 bases lying between them. Written as DNA, the CDR3 is TGTGCCACCAGTGATCCCCTAGCAGTTCGTCCAGTAGATACGCAGTATTTT. It translates to CATSDPLAVRPVDTQYF.

This clonotype has more than one count but fewer than ten. The chain uses TRBV29-1 and TRBJ2-7; maybe TRBD2 (5 bases). Trimming left V 3 bases short and J 5 bases short, with 11 bases between. The CDR3 is 12 amino acids. CDR1 SQVTM and CDR2 ANQGSEA come from the germline V gene. The CDR3 DNA reads TGCAGCGTTGATGAGGGTTCGGACGAGCAGTACTTC. It translates to CSVDEGSDEQYF.

This clonotype was recorded at least ten times. The chain carries TRBV5-1 and TRBJ2-1, with D tentatively TRBD2 (8 bases). CDR1 SGHRS and CDR2 YFSETQ come from the germline V gene. V lost 4 bases to trimming and J lost 7 bases, with 21 bases between them. The CDR3 contains 16 residues. The CDR3, as DNA: TGCGCCAGCAGCCCGGGAGGGGGCGGCAGGGGAAATGAGCAGTTCTTC. This sequence encodes CASSPGGGGRGNEQFF. The entire variable domain, with the rest obtained from reference TRBV5-1 and TRBJ2-1, is as follows: KAGVTQTPRYLIKTRGQQVTLSCSPISGHRSVSWYQQTPGQGLQFLFEYFSETQRNKGNFPGRFSGRQFSNSRSEMNVSTLELGDSALYLCASSPGGGGRGNEQFFGPGTRLTVL.

The chain links TRBV7-2 to TRBJ2-1; D gene ambiguous. V dropped 3 bases and J dropped 9 bases, with 9 bases sitting between them. This CDR3 contains 12 residues. Germline-derived CDR1 and CDR2 are SGHTA and FQGNSA. The CDR3: CASSLPSTEQFF. CDR3 coding DNA: TGTGCCAGCAGCTTGCCCAGTACTGAGCAGTTCTTC.

Only one count was recorded for this clonotype. The chain is built from TRBV29-1 and TRBJ2-3; the match to TRBD2 covers 13 bases. Germline V CDR1 and CDR2: SQVTM, ANQGSEA. V was pared by 6 bases and J by 3 bases, with 15 bases of the junction left unmatched. There are 18 residues in the CDR3. CDR3 in amino acids: CSVLGGTSGNLRTDTQYF. CDR3 nucleotides: TGCAGCGTCCTGGGAGGGACTAGCGGGAATTTGAGGACAGATACGCAGTATTTT.

The CDR3 nucleotides read TGTGCCACCAGCAGAGGGACTAGCGGGGGCCAGGAGCAGTTCTTC. Translated: CATSRGTSGGQEQFF. This chain connects TRBV15 to TRBJ2-1, with 13 nucleotides matching TRBD2. Germline CDR1 LNHNV, CDR2 YYDKDF (reference sequence). The CDR3 loop spans 15 amino acids. V dropped 1 base and J dropped 10; count of bases not matched to a gene: 4.

The chain is built from TRBV6-1 and TRBJ1-2, with D possibly TRBD1 on 5 matching bases. This CDR3 comprises 13 residues. V gave up 5 bases and J gave up 4 bases, with 11 bases separating them. The germline CDR1 and CDR2 sequences are MNHNS and SASEGT. The CDR3 reads CASSPRQTYGYTF. The CDR3 bases are TGTGCCAGCAGTCCAAGACAGACCTATGGCTACACCTTC.

This clonotype was seen more than once but under ten times. This chain connects TRBV10-3 to TRBJ2-7, with 8 bases matching TRBD1. This CDR3 is built from 14 residues. Germline CDR1 reads ENHRY; CDR2 reads SYGVKD. V trimming: 6 bases; J trimming: 6 bases; junction bases outside the gene matches: 10. CDR3 nucleotide sequence: TGTGCCATCAGGGAGGACAGGGAGGTTCGCGAGCAGTACTTC. Translation gives CAIREDREVREQYF.

This clonotype has only a few counts. The genes are TRBV12-3 or TRBV12-4 and TRBJ2-1; 8 nucleotides line up with TRBD2. This CDR3 region has 14 residues. V shed 5 bases and J 7 bases; nucleotides not matched to a gene: 7. The CDR3 nucleotides read TGTGCCAGCAGTAGTATCGGACTAGCTAATGAGCAGTTCTTC. This gives the protein CASSSIGLANEQFF.

The J gene is TRBJ2-2, the V gene TRBV20-1; 7 nucleotides line up with TRBD1. The trim removed 6 bases at V and 4 bases at J, leaving 8 bases unmatched. Germline assignment: CDR1 DFQATT and CDR2 SNEGSKA (reference sequence). This CDR3 has 14 residues. CDR3 nucleotides: TGCAGTGCCCCCCGGGACAGACGCACCGGGGAGCTGTTTTTT. Amino acid sequence: CSAPRDRRTGELFF.